Sequencing of this T cell receptor (beta chain) was carried out in a study of T-cell reconstitution after alpha-beta-depleted transplantation in children. The CDR3 has 16 residues. Trimming removed 2 bases from V and 4 bases from J, with 17 bases in between. CDR1 SGHAT and CDR2 FQNNGV come from the germline V gene. This clonotype was seen more than once but under ten times. It was with unique molecular identifiers that the TCRbeta library was prepared. A single record per CDR3 protein comes from TCRdb applying MiXCR to the PCR reads. The table shows a few hundred thousand distinct CDR3 sequences, with under 13% occurring only once.

The chain couples TRBV11-2 to TRBJ1-1, with a possible D match to TRBD1 (5 bases). The specimen was PBMCs from the stem cell graft donor, collected from the stem cell graft. This clonotype originated in a human donor who donated a stem cell graft to a child with acute lymphoblastic leukemia. The CDR3 bases are TGTGCCAGCAGCTTATTGGGGCGACTGGGAATCACTGAAGCTTTCTTT. Encoded protein: CASSLLGRLGITEAFF.